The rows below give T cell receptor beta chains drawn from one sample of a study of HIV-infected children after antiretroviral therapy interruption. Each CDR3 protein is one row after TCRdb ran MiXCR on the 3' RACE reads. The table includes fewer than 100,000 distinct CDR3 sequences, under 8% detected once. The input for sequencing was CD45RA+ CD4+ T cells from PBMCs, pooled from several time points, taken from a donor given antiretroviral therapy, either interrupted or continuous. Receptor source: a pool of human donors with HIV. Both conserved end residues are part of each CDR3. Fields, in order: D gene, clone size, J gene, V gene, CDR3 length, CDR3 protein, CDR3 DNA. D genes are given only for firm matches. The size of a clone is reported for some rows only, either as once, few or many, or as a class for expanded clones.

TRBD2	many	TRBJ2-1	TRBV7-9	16	CASSSGTSGSLSEQFF	TGTGCCAGCAGCTCAGGGACTAGCGGGAGTCTTAGTGAGCAGTTCTTC
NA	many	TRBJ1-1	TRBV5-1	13	CASSLPANTEAFF	TGCGCCAGCAGCTTGCCGGCGAACACTGAAGCTTTCTTT
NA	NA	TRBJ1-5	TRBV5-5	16	CASSAYRVGGNQPQHF	TGTGCCAGCAGCGCCTACAGGGTAGGGGGTAATCAGCCCCAGCATTTT
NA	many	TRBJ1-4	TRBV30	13	CAWSSGVNEKLFF	TGTGCCTGGAGTAGTGGAGTAAATGAAAAACTGTTTTTT
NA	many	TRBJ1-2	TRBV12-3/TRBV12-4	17	CASSPADRASSNYGYTF	TGTGCCAGCAGTCCAGCTGACAGAGCTTCATCGAACTATGGCTACACCTTC
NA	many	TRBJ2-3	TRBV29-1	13	CSVEGLVTDTQYF	TGCAGCGTTGAAGGGTTGGTCACAGATACGCAGTATTTT
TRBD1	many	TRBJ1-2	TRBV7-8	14	CASSWGQSNYGYTF	TGTGCCAGCAGCTGGGGACAGAGTAACTATGGCTACACCTTC
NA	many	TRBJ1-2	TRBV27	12	CASSSREDGYTF	TGTGCCAGCAGTTCAAGGGAGGATGGCTACACCTTC
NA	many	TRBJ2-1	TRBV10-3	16	CAIRDLGAGSYNEQFF	TGTGCCATCAGGGACCTAGGGGCGGGCTCCTACAATGAGCAGTTCTTC
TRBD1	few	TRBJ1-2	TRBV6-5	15	CASSSGTGGSYGYTF	TGTGCCAGCAGTTCCGGGACAGGGGGATCCTATGGCTACACCTTC
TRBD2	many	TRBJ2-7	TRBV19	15	CASSLTAGENYEQYF	TGTGCCAGTAGTCTCACAGCGGGAGAGAACTACGAGCAGTACTTC
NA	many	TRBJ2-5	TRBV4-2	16	CASSPRGSTKRETQYF	TGTGCCAGCAGCCCCCGGGGCTCAACAAAGAGGGAGACCCAGTACTTC
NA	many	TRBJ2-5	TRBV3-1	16	CASSQQSLTQQETQYF	TGTGCCAGCAGCCAACAATCCTTGACACAGCAAGAGACCCAGTACTTC
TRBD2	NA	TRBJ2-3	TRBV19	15	CASGTSGGFTDTQYF	TGTGCCAGTGGGACTAGCGGGGGGTTCACAGATACGCAGTATTTT
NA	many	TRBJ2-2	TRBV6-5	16	CASSYRKLSDTGELFF	TGTGCCAGCAGTTACCGGAAACTTAGCGACACCGGGGAGCTGTTTTTT
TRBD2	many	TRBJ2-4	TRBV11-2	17	CASSPRGGTSGGVIQYF	TGTGCCAGCAGCCCCCGAGGGGGGACAAGCGGGGGAGTCATTCAGTACTTC
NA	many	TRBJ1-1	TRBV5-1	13	CASSLLSSTEAFF	TGCGCCAGCAGCCTGCTATCGAGCACTGAAGCTTTCTTT
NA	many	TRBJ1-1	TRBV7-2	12	CASSLSNTEAFF	TGTGCCAGCAGCTTATCTAACACTGAAGCTTTCTTT
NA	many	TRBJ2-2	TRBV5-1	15	CASSLRETNTGELFF	TGCGCCAGCAGCTTGCGGGAAACGAACACCGGGGAGCTGTTTTTT
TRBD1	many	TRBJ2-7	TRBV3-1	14	CASSQRGTGDEQYF	TGTGCCAGCAGCCAACGAGGGACAGGGGACGAGCAGTACTTC
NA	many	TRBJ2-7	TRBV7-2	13	CASSFVGGYEQYF	TGTGCCAGCAGCTTCGTCGGGGGCTACGAGCAGTACTTC
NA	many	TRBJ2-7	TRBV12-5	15	CASGLFTAASYEQYF	TGTGCTAGTGGTTTGTTCACGGCGGCTTCCTACGAGCAGTACTTC
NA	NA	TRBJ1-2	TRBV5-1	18	CASSLDGRAGADNYGYTF	TGCGCCAGCAGCTTGGACGGCCGTGCGGGGGCGGATAACTATGGCTACACCTTC
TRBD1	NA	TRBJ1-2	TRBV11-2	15	CASSLEDRGLYGYTF	TGTGCCAGCAGCTTAGAGGACAGGGGCCTCTATGGCTACACCTTC
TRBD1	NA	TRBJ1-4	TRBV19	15	CASSEDRATNDKLFF	TGTGCCAGTAGTGAGGACAGGGCAACTAATGATAAACTGTTTTTT
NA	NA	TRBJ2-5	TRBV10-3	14	CAISGGGRGETQYF	TGTGCCATCAGTGGGGGGGGCCGAGGAGAGACCCAGTACTTC
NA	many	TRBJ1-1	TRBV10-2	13	CASSLRVATEAFF	TGCGCCAGCAGTCTGAGGGTGGCCACTGAAGCTTTCTTT
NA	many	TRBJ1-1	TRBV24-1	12	CATSDLGGFAFF	TGTGCCACCAGTGATTTGGGAGGGTTCGCTTTCTTT
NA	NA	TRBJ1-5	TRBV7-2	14	CASSLDRGGQPQHF	TGTGCCAGCAGCTTAGATAGGGGAGGACAGCCCCAGCATTTT
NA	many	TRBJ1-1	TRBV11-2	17	CASSSPPDSLVNTEAFF	TGTGCCAGCAGCTCGCCCCCGGACAGCCTGGTGAACACTGAAGCTTTCTTT
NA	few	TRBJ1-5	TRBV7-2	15	CASSLARDPNQPQHF	TGTGCCAGCAGCTTAGCCCGGGACCCTAATCAGCCCCAGCATTTT
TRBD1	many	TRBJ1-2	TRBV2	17	CASSIIRQGTTNYGYTF	TGTGCCAGCAGTATAATACGACAGGGTACGACTAACTATGGCTACACCTTC
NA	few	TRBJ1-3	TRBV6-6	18	CASSPRATVPKIGNTIYF	TGTGCCAGCAGTCCCAGGGCTACCGTCCCCAAGATCGGAAACACCATATATTTT
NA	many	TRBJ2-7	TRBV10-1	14	CASSETARFYEQYF	TGCGCCAGCAGTGAGACAGCCCGTTTCTACGAGCAGTACTTC
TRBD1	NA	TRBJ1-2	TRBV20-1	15	CSALDQDRGWGGYTF	TGCAGTGCTCTCGACCAGGACAGGGGATGGGGTGGCTACACCTTC
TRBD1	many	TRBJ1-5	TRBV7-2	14	CASSASGGYQPQHF	TGTGCCAGCAGCGCTTCAGGGGGCTATCAGCCCCAGCATTTT
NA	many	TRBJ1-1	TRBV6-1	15	CASRPPGGTNTEAFF	TGTGCCAGCAGGCCCCCCGGGGGTACGAACACTGAAGCTTTCTTT
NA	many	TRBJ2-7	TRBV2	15	CASSLGRLKHHEQYF	TGTGCCAGCAGTCTCGGACGGTTGAAACACCACGAGCAGTACTTC
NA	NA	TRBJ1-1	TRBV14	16	CASSQVGPVYDTEAFF	TGTGCCAGCAGCCAAGTGGGCCCCGTTTATGACACTGAAGCTTTCTTT
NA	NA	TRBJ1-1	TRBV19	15	CASKAGPRLNTEAFF	TGTGCCAGTAAAGCCGGCCCCCGCCTGAACACTGAAGCTTTCTTT
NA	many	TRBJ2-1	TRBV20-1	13	CSARESPRNEQFF	TGCAGTGCTAGAGAGTCCCCTAGGAATGAGCAGTTCTTC
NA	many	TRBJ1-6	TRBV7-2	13	CASSRPGISPLHF	TGTGCCAGCAGCCGCCCCGGTATTTCACCCCTCCACTTT
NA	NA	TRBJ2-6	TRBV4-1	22	CASSQDAGNLGTFFSGANVLTF	TGCGCCAGCAGCCAGGACGCTGGAAACCTCGGGACATTTTTCTCTGGGGCCAACGTCCTGACTTTC
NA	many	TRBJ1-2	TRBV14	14	CASSQGNSNYGYTF	TGTGCCAGCAGCCAAGGGAACAGCAACTATGGCTACACCTTC
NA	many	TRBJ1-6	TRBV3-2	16	CASSQRGGGVGSPLHF	TGTGCCAGCAGCCAACGAGGGGGGGGCGTCGGTTCACCCCTCCACTTT
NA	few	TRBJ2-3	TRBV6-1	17	CASYSQTGPLNTDTQYF	TGTGCCAGCTACTCCCAAACAGGCCCCCTGAACACAGATACGCAGTATTTT
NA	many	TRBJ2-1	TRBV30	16	CAWSEGGVYVFNEQFF	TGTGCCTGGAGTGAAGGAGGAGTATATGTTTTTAATGAGCAGTTCTTC